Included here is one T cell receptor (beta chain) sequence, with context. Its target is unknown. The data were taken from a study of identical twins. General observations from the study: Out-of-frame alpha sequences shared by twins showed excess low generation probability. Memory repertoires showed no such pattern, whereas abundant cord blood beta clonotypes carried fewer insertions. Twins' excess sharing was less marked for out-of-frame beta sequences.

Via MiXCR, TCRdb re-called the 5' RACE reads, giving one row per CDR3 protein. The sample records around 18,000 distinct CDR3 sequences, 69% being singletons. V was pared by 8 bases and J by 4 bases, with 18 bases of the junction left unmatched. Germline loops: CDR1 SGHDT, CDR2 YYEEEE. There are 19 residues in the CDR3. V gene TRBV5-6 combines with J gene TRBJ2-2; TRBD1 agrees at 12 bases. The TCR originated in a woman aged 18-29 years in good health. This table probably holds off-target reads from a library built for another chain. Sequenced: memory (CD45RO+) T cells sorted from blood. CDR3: CARGTFGTGGWYGTGELFF. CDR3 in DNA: TGTGCCAGAGGCACCTTTGGGACAGGGGGCTGGTATGGCACCGGGGAGCTGTTTTTT.